These T cell receptor beta chains were read from a single sample in a study of identical twins. A single record per CDR3 protein comes from TCRdb applying MiXCR to the 5' RACE reads. This table has 450,000 to 500,000 distinct CDR3 sequences, roughly an eighth appearing once. Separately, the same data were catalogued under a study of yellow fever vaccine responses in identical twins.

Sequencing was done on a sample of CD4+ T cells sorted from blood. These receptors originate from a woman in her late teens or twenties in good health. CDR3s include the opening cysteine and the closing phenylalanine or tryptophan. The D gene is left open where the match is weak. Size is omitted from some rows. Given values are once, few, many or a class for expanded clones.

CDR3nt | CDR3aa | d_gene | abundance | j_gene | v_gene
TGTGCCATCAGTGAGGTTAGCGGAGGGGATACAGATACGCAGTATTTT | CAISEVSGGDTDTQYF | . | few | TRBJ2-3 | TRBV10-3
TGTGCCAGCAGTTACTCGGCTAGCGGGAGGGCCAGGGTCAATGAGCAGTTCTTC | CASSYSASGRARVNEQFF | TRBD2 | many | TRBJ2-1 | TRBV6-2/TRBV6-3
TGTGCCAGTGGGGGGAGGGTGTCCTACGAGCAGTACTTC | CASGGRVSYEQYF | TRBD2 | . | TRBJ2-7 | TRBV7-2
TGTGCCACCCGAGGGGACAAAGGAGAAAAACTGTTTTTT | CATRGDKGEKLFF | . | . | TRBJ1-4 | TRBV2
TGTGCCAGCAGTTCTGGGGAACGTGAGACCCAGTACTTC | CASSSGERETQYF | . | few | TRBJ2-5 | TRBV11-3
TGTGCCAGCAGTCCCCGGACAGGGCCGAACACTGAAGCTTTCTTT | CASSPRTGPNTEAFF | TRBD1 | many | TRBJ1-1 | TRBV12-3/TRBV12-4
TGTGCTAGTGGTTTGGCACTAGCGGGAGGGGACAATGAGCAGTTCTTC | CASGLALAGGDNEQFF | TRBD2 | . | TRBJ2-1 | TRBV12-5
TGTGCCAGCAGCTTGGAGTGGCGGGAGCGGGAGACCCAGTACTTC | CASSLEWRERETQYF | TRBD2 | . | TRBJ2-5 | TRBV11-1
TGTGCCAGCAGAGTGGTTAGCGGGGGGGCAAAGACCCAGTACTTC | CASRVVSGGAKTQYF | TRBD2 | . | TRBJ2-5 | TRBV27
TGTGCCAGCAGCTTGGTCGGCAATCAGCCCCAGCATTTT | CASSLVGNQPQHF | . | many | TRBJ1-5 | TRBV5-1
TGTGCCAGCAGCAAGAGGCCGGAACTTGGGGGGGACATTCAGTACTTC | CASSKRPELGGDIQYF | TRBD2 | few | TRBJ2-4 | TRBV6-1
TGTGCCAGTAGCCGTAACAGGGGTACATCGTCCTACGAGCAGTACTTC | CASSRNRGTSSYEQYF | TRBD1 | . | TRBJ2-7 | TRBV19
TGTGCCAGCATCGCTGGCCCCTCTGGGGCCAACGTCCTGACTTTC | CASIAGPSGANVLTF | . | . | TRBJ2-6 | TRBV2